Following are 20 T cell receptor beta chains from one sample sequenced in a study of blood T cell repertoires in COVID-19. The assay was immunoSEQ multiplex PCR, and TCRdb's table has in-frame clones only and misses some. The sample yields under 150,000 clones, roughly 80% seen once. The sample taken for sequencing was peripheral blood. Receptors were obtained from a woman in her 40s with acute or convalescent COVID-19.

The V call is TRBV27, the J call TRBJ2-1, with TRBD1 matching over 10 bases. V was clipped by 4 bases and J by 9 bases; unmatched bases: 6. Germline V CDR1 and CDR2: MNHEY, SMNVEV (reference sequence). The CDR3 sequence is 14 residues long. The CDR3: CASSYRQGAGEQFF. For the CDR3, the DNA is TGTGCCAGCAGTTACAGACAGGGGGCGGGTGAGCAGTTCTTC.

The V call is TRBV3-1 (or the pseudogene TRBV3-2), the J call TRBJ2-3; weak D call: TRBD1 (6 bases). The CDR3 length is 13 residues. Trimming pared 4 bases from V and 8 bases from J, leaving 13 bases between. The germline V gene has CDR1 LGHDT and CDR2 YNNKEL (reference sequence). This chain's CDR3 is CASSLGDKGTQYF. CDR3 bases: TGTGCCAGCAGCCTTGGGGACAAGGGTACGCAGTATTTT.

This chain uses TRBV5-5 with TRBJ1-1; 7 bases are a match to TRBD1. The germline gives CDR1 SGHKS, CDR2 YYEKEE (reference sequence). The CDR3 has 14 residues. Unmatched junction bases numbered 9, after V lost 4 bases and J lost 6 bases. The CDR3 protein is CASSDRQGTPEAFF. The DNA of the CDR3 is TGTGCCAGCAGCGACCGACAGGGAACCCCTGAAGCTTTCTTT.

The count of this clone is one. This sequence joins TRBV5-1 and TRBJ1-1; 10 bases match TRBD1. Trimming at V came to 4 bases and at J to 4 bases, leaving 13 bases not matched to a gene. The CDR3 extends over 17 amino acids. Per germline, CDR1 SGHRS and CDR2 YFSETQ. The CDR3 bases are TGCGCCAGCAGCCCACGGACAGGGGGTTTAGTTTCCACTGAAGCTTTCTTT. Encoded protein: CASSPRTGGLVSTEAFF.

The rearrangement uses TRBV6-5 and TRBJ1-4; no firm D call. The V end was cut by 0 bases, the J end by 10 bases, with 12 bases between. Germline CDR1 reads MNHEY; CDR2 reads SVGAGI. The length of the CDR3 is 14 residues. The DNA for the CDR3 is TGTGCCAGCAGTTACTCGGGGTCGGAGGGAAAACTGTTTTTT. Its protein is CASSYSGSEGKLFF.

The rearrangement uses TRBV28 and TRBJ1-3; the D gene is possibly TRBD1 (5 bases). V dropped 10 bases and J dropped 4 bases, with 14 bases sitting between them. From germline, CDR1 is MDHEN and CDR2 SYDVKM. The CDR3 is made up of 13 amino acids. This chain's CDR3 is CATRRGVGNTIYF. The DNA of the CDR3 is TGTGCCACCAGGCGGGGGGTCGGAAACACCATATATTTT.

The V gene is TRBV4-3, the J gene TRBJ2-3, with a weak D call TRBD2 (5 bases). Deletions cut 4 bases from V and 9 bases from J, with 17 bases between. The CDR3 is made up of 14 amino acids. CDR1 is LGHNA, CDR2 YSLEER, per germline. CDR3 protein: CASSLRGIGDTQYF. The CDR3 nucleotides are TGCGCCAGCAGCCTCCGGGGAATCGGCGACACGCAGTATTTT.

The chain is built from TRBV21-1 and TRBJ1-5; the table's D call, TRBD1, was not checked against the DNA. TRBV21-1 corresponds to a pseudogene. The CDR3 has 16 residues. Written as DNA, the CDR3 is TGTGCCAGCAGCAAACGTACAGGGGCGTTAGGTCAGCCCCAGCATTTT. It encodes CASSKRTGALGQPQHF.

The gene calls are TRBV9 and TRBJ1-2; 8 nucleotides align to TRBD1. From germline, CDR1 is SGDLS and CDR2 YYNGEE. V was pared by 6 bases and J by 5 bases, with 9 bases of the junction left unmatched. The CDR3 runs 14 residues. The CDR3 loop is CASNSGGQRYGYTF. CDR3 coding DNA: TGTGCCAGCAACTCAGGGGGCCAGAGATATGGCTACACCTTC.

V and J are TRBV29-1 and TRBJ2-5, with D possibly matching TRBD1 (5 bases). Germline values: CDR1 SQVTM, CDR2 ANQGSEA. CDR3 length: 12 residues. V lost 8 bases to trimming and J lost 1 base, with 11 bases between them. DNA for the CDR3: TGCAGCATCACAGGTTTCCAAGAGACCCAGTACTTC. Translation: CSITGFQETQYF. Full variable domain (remainder filled in from reference TRBV29-1 and TRBJ2-5): SAVISQKPSRDICQRGTSLTIQCQVDSQVTMMFWYRQQPGQSLTLIATANQGSEATYESGFVIDKFPISRPNLTFSTLTVSNMSPEDSSIYLCSITGFQETQYFGPGTRLLVL.

This chain uses TRBV6-5 with TRBJ1-1, with a tentative D call TRBD1 (6 bases). Germline CDR1 is MNHEY and CDR2 is SVGAGI. V was shortened by 7 bases and J by 3 bases, with 12 bases between the two germline ends. The CDR3 is 13 residues long. The DNA for the CDR3 is TGTGCCAGCACCCAGGGGTATTACACTGAAGCTTTCTTT. The encoded protein is CASTQGYYTEAFF.

The chain carries TRBV6-2 or TRBV6-3 and TRBJ1-5, with TRBD1 matching 10 bases. CDR1 is MNHEY and CDR2 is SVGEGT in the germline V gene. The CDR3 consists of 15 residues. Trimming removed 6 bases from V and 7 bases from J; junction bases left unmatched: 9. In nucleotides, the CDR3 is TGTGCCAGCAGCAGCGACAGGGGGCAAGGGCAGCCCCAGCATTTT. Translation: CASSSDRGQGQPQHF.

The rearrangement joins TRBV29-1 to TRBJ2-5, with 7 bases fitting TRBD1. The CDR3 covers 12 residues. Germline V gene sequence: CDR1 SQVTM, CDR2 ANQGSEA. Trimming at V came to 4 bases and at J to 4 bases, leaving 3 bases not matched to a gene. CDR3 residues: CSVVAGGETQYF. In DNA, the CDR3 is TGCAGCGTTGTGGCAGGGGGAGAGACCCAGTACTTC.

The chain links TRBV5-6 to TRBJ1-5; D ambiguous. Trimming left V 1 base short and J 3 bases short, with 8 bases between. In germline, CDR1 is SGHDT, CDR2 YYEEEE. The CDR3 is 14 residues long. The CDR3 here is CASSLQASNQPQHF. CDR3 in DNA: TGTGCCAGCAGCTTGCAGGCTTCCAATCAGCCCCAGCATTTT.

The chain employs TRBV5-1 and TRBJ1-3, with 10 nucleotides matching TRBD1. CDR1 is SGHRS and CDR2 is YFSETQ in the germline V gene. The V segment lost 4 bases and the J segment 7 bases; nucleotides outside the gene matches: 8. The CDR3 extends over 15 amino acids. In nucleotides, the CDR3 is TGCGCCAGCAGCACGGGACAGGGGATATCTAACACCATATATTTT. This encodes CASSTGQGISNTIYF.

The chain joins TRBV3-1 (or the pseudogene TRBV3-2) to TRBJ1-2; 7 nucleotides match TRBD1. Germline loops: CDR1 LGHDT, CDR2 YNNKEL (reference sequence). V was pared by 1 base and J by 5 bases, with 7 bases of the junction left unmatched. The CDR3 consists of 15 residues. Here the CDR3 reads CASSQGGGRGYGYTF. The DNA for the CDR3 is TGTGCCAGCAGCCAAGGAGGGGGCAGGGGGTATGGCTACACCTTC.

This chain joins TRBV3-1 (or the pseudogene TRBV3-2) and TRBJ2-2, with D maybe TRBD1 (6 bases). Germline CDR1 LGHDT, CDR2 YNNKEL (reference sequence). This CDR3 is 14 amino acids long. V lost 6 bases to trimming and J lost 4 bases, with 12 bases between them. CDR3 nucleotide sequence: TGTGCCAGCAGACGGACAGTCTTCACCGGGGAGCTGTTTTTT. Residues: CASRRTVFTGELFF.

The chain has TRBV6-5 and TRBJ2-2; the match to TRBD1 covers 9 bases. The germline gives CDR1 MNHEY, CDR2 SVGAGI. The CDR3 runs to 15 residues. V gave up 6 bases and J gave up 10 bases; unmatched junction bases: 12. The CDR3 reads CASRLAGTGSEELFF. CDR3 sequence (DNA): TGTGCCAGCAGATTAGCCGGGACAGGGTCGGAGGAGCTGTTTTTT.

The V call is TRBV7-3, the J call TRBJ2-1; 7 nucleotides line up with TRBD2. Germline values: CDR1 SGHTA, CDR2 FQGTGA. Losses at the gene ends were 1 base for V and 5 bases for J; bases not matched to a gene: 5. There are 15 residues in the CDR3. The CDR3 loop reads CASSLMPSGHNEQFF. CDR3 nucleotides: TGTGCCAGCAGCTTAATGCCTAGCGGCCACAATGAGCAGTTCTTC.

This rearrangement joins TRBV5-6 to TRBJ2-3, with TRBD2 identical over 11 bases. This CDR3 spans 16 amino acids. Germline loops: CDR1 SGHDT, CDR2 YYEEEE. V lost 5 bases and J lost 3; bases outside the gene matches: 8. CDR3 region: CASSYLSGGATDTQYF. Written as DNA, the CDR3 is TGTGCCAGCAGTTACCTTAGCGGGGGGGCAACAGATACGCAGTATTTT.